These 2 T cell receptor beta chains came from one sample sequenced in a study of CD8 T cells in Susac syndrome. Random hexamers primed reverse transcription of about 0.45 to 1 ug RNA. Using its own MiXCR run on the immunoSEQ multiplex PCR reads, TCRdb lists one record per CDR3 protein. The table has about 210,000 distinct CDR3 sequences, over 90% seen once; the top ten hold 0.082%. The source material was CD4+ T cells from PBMCs. The receptors shown here come from a human donor with multiple sclerosis.

In nucleotides, the CDR3 is TGTGCCAGCAGCTTCGACACCGGGGAGCTGTTTTTT. Protein product: CASSFDTGELFF. The rearrangement uses TRBV5-4 and TRBJ2-2; D is ambiguous. The CDR3 consists of 12 residues. V was shortened by 2 bases and J by 3 bases, with 2 bases between the two germline ends. In germline, CDR1 is SGHNT, CDR2 YYREEE (reference sequence).

The rearrangement links TRBV18 to TRBJ2-7; no reliable D call. Trimming stripped 0 bases from V and 7 bases from J, with 10 bases between. Per germline, CDR1 KGHSH and CDR2 LQKENI. The CDR3 spans 13 residues. The CDR3 reads CASSPPSLREQYF. The CDR3 DNA follows: TGTGCCAGCTCACCACCAAGTTTGAGGGAGCAGTACTTC.